These 5 T cell receptor beta chains were all obtained from the same sample, sequenced in a study of CD8+ T cells in alopecia areata. Sequencing used cDNA as its template, made by extracting RNA and reverse transcribing it. Produced via immunoSEQ multiplex PCR; TCRdb's table is partial and in-frame only. The sample has around 270,000 clones; more than 45% are singletons. Treatment here: oral pan-JAK inhibitor, 5-10 mg twice daily. Sample: CD4+ T cells sorted from blood, taken at week 24, from a patient treated with tofacitinib. The receptors come from a human donor with alopecia areata.

V is TRBV7-2 and J is TRBJ2-7, with 8 bases identical to TRBD1. The CDR3 is 14 amino acids. Germline values: CDR1 SGHTA, CDR2 FQGNSA. The V and J ends lost 5 bases and 3 bases, in that order; junction bases with no gene match: 6. For the CDR3, the DNA is TGTGCCAGCAGCCAGACAGGGGTTCGCTACGAGCAGTACTTC. Its protein product is CASSQTGVRYEQYF.

This clone was recorded a few times. The CDR3 DNA follows: TGTGCCAGCAGCAAGACAGGGAACACCGGGGAGCTGTTTTTT. Its protein is CASSKTGNTGELFF. The genes are TRBV27 and TRBJ2-2; TRBD1 might be the D (6 bases). V was trimmed by 6 bases and J by 1 base, leaving 9 bases between them. This CDR3 spans 14 amino acids. Germline-derived CDR1 and CDR2 are MNHEY and SMNVEV (reference sequence).

This clone was detected only a few times. The CDR3 nucleotides read TGTGCCTGGAGGACAGGGGTCGTTGGGGATCAGCCCCAGCATTTT. It specifies CAWRTGVVGDQPQHF. The V gene is TRBV30, the J gene TRBJ1-5; 8 positions match TRBD1. Germline CDR1 and CDR2: GTSNPN and SVGIG (reference sequence). The CDR3 covers 15 residues. Germline trimming cut 3 bases from V and 5 bases from J; bases unmatched to any gene: 9.

This chain links TRBV9 with TRBJ2-5; D gene ambiguous. The CDR3 runs to 13 residues. In germline, CDR1 is SGDLS, CDR2 YYNGEE. V dropped 4 bases and J dropped 5 bases, with 12 bases sitting between them. CDR3 sequence: CASSSRIQETQYF. Here the CDR3 DNA reads TGTGCCAGCAGCTCACGTATTCAGGAGACCCAGTACTTC.

The table lists this clone with a count of one. The J gene is TRBJ1-2, the V gene TRBV7-2; D uncertain. Germline CDR1 and CDR2: SGHTA and FQGNSA. Deletions cut 1 base from V and 8 bases from J, with 14 bases between. This CDR3 has 14 residues. Written as DNA, the CDR3 is TGTGCCAGCAGCTTAGACCGGGGAGCCCGGGGCTACACCTTC. It yields the protein CASSLDRGARGYTF.